A selection of T cell receptor beta chains follows, all from one sample in a study of multiple sclerosis patients with progressive multifocal leukoencephalopathy. Data came from immunoSEQ multiplex PCR; TCRdb stores just in-frame clones and leaves some out. The sample lists under 40,000 clones, 89% occurring once. Material for sequencing was PBMCs. Every receptor here comes from a human donor with multiple sclerosis. The CDR3 runs from the conserved cysteine through the conserved F or W. The D gene is left open where the match is weak. Size is stated for part of the rows, as once, few or many counts, or as a class when the clone is expanded.

>TRBJ2-1|TRBD1|TRBV6-1|NA
CASSGQGALYEQFF
TGTGCCAGCAGTGGACAGGGGGCATTGTATGAGCAGTTCTTC
>TRBJ2-5|TRBD1|TRBV27|few
CASSLGQGETQYF
TGTGCCAGCAGTCTTGGACAGGGGGAGACCCAGTACTTC
>TRBJ2-3|NA|TRBV5-1|NA
CASSLYDPRRADTQYF
TGCGCCAGCAGCTTGTACGACCCAAGGCGCGCAGATACGCAGTATTTT
>TRBJ2-1|TRBD2|TRBV27|NA
CASSLGLAEFF
TGTGCCAGCAGTTTAGGGCTAGCGGAGTTCTTC
>TRBJ1-1|NA|TRBV18|NA
CASSPPSGAEAFF
TGTGCCAGCTCACCGCCGAGTGGAGCTGAAGCTTTCTTT
>TRBJ1-1|NA|TRBV28|NA
CASSTSVEAFF
TGTGCCAGCAGCACGTCGGTTGAAGCTTTCTTT
>TRBJ2-7|TRBD1|TRBV19|NA
CASSQGAISYEQYF
TGTGCCAGTAGCCAGGGGGCGATCTCCTACGAGCAGTACTTC
>TRBJ1-2|NA|TRBV5-1|NA
CASSGGRPYGYTF
TGCGCCAGCTCGGGAGGCCGTCCCTATGGCTACACCTTC
>TRBJ2-7|NA|TRBV6-1|NA
CASRPDLGGYEQYF
TGTGCCAGCAGACCGGACTTGGGGGGCTACGAGCAGTACTTC
>TRBJ2-7|NA|TRBV11-2|NA
CASSFLQVTSTVQYF
TGTGCCAGCAGCTTCTTACAGGTTACTTCTACGGTGCAGTACTTC
>TRBJ2-7|NA|TRBV18|NA
CASSPGGLASYEQYF
TGTGCCAGCTCACCGGGCGGTCTAGCGAGCTACGAGCAGTACTTC
>TRBJ1-3|NA|TRBV6-5|NA
CASSYGQTSNTIYF
TGTGCCAGCAGTTACGGACAGACGTCTAACACCATATATTTT
>TRBJ2-3|NA|TRBV19|NA
CASSFTGTDTQYF
TGTGCCAGTAGTTTTACCGGCACAGATACGCAGTATTTT
>TRBJ2-7|TRBD1|TRBV5-1|NA
CASGTQTGAPYEQYF
TGCGCCAGCGGGACTCAGACAGGGGCCCCCTACGAGCAGTACTTC
>TRBJ2-7|NA|TRBV19|NA
CASSAIPGPYEQYF
TGTGCCAGTAGTGCCATCCCCGGTCCCTACGAGCAGTACTTC
>TRBJ2-4|NA|TRBV21-1|NA
CASRINLAVAKNIQYF
TGTGCCAGCAGAATAAACCTGGCTGTCGCCAAAAACATTCAGTACTTC
>TRBJ2-7|TRBD2|TRBV19|NA
CASSIPGTSEQYF
TGTGCCAGTAGTATACCCGGGACTAGCGAGCAGTACTTC